This T cell receptor (beta chain) is from a study of blood T cell repertoires in COVID-19. Using immunoSEQ multiplex PCR, the repertoire was profiled, and TCRdb retains in-frame clones only, with some absent. Of 120,000 or so clones listed, about 80% were seen once; the top ten hold around 15%. With 4 bases removed from V and 5 bases from J, the gap between germline ends came to 7 bases. This CDR3 comprises 12 residues. Germline V gene sequence: CDR1 SGHDT, CDR2 YYEEEE. Sequencing used peripheral blood. This rearrangement joins TRBV5-6 to TRBJ2-1; D remains unclear. The sequence came from a woman aged 45-59 years with acute or convalescent COVID-19. DNA for the CDR3: TGTGCCAGCAGCCTCCTTAACAATGAGCAGTTCTTC. It is translated as CASSLLNNEQFF.